The clone carrying this T cell receptor beta chain was counted between two and nine times. A 5'RACE reaction primed in the constant segment made cDNA libraries of TCR alpha and TCR beta, and these carried sample barcodes and UMIs. TCRdb reprocessed the 5' RACE reads via MiXCR and lists one record per CDR3 protein. This sample has fewer than 350,000 distinct CDR3 sequences, with more than 15% found just once. This sample was included in a study of T-cell memory formation after mild COVID-19. CDR3 length: 12 amino acids. Germline assignment: CDR1 ENHRY and CDR2 SYGVKD. V was clipped by 8 bases and J by 4 bases, with 9 bases between them.

V gene TRBV10-3 combines with J gene TRBJ2-1; either TRBD1 or TRBD2 may fit D (6 bases each). The specimen was PBMCs or a T cell subset sorted from them (not recorded which). The sequence came from a man aged 18 to 30 who had mild COVID-19 (a few samples of this study predate the infection). Cell type and time point are not known. The CDR3 sequence is CAIGGRYNEQFF. For the CDR3, the DNA is TGTGCCATCGGGGGGCGTTACAATGAGCAGTTCTTC.